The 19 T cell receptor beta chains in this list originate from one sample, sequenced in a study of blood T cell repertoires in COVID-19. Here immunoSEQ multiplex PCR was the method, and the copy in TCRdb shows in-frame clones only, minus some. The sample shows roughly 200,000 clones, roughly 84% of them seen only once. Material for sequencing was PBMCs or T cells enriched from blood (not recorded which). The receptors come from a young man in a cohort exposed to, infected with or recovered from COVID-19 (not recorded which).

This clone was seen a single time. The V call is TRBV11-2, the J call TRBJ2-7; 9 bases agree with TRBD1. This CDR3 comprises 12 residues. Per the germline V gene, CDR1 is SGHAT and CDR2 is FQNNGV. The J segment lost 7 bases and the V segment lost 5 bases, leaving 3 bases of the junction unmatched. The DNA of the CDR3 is TGTGCCAGCAGCCATGGGACAGGGGAGCAGTACTTC. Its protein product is CASSHGTGEQYF.

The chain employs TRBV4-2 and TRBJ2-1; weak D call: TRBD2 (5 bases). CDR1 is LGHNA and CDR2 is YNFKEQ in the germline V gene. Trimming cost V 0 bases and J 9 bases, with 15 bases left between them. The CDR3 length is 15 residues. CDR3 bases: TGTGCCAGCAGCCAAGATTTAGAGGGAAAGAGTGAGCAGTTCTTC. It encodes CASSQDLEGKSEQFF.

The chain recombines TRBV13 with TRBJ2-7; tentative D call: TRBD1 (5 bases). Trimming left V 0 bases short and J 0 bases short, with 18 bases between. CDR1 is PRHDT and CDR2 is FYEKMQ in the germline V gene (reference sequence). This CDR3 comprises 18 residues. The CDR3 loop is CASSLGLGRHYYSYEQYF. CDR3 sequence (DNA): TGTGCCAGCAGCTTAGGACTGGGGCGACACTACTACTCCTACGAGCAGTACTTC.

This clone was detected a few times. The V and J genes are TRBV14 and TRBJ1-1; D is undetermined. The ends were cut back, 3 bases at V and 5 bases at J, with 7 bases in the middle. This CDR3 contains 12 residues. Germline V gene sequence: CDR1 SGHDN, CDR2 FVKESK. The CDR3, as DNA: TGTGCCAGCAGCCAGCGGCGGACTGAAGCTTTCTTT. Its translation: CASSQRRTEAFF.

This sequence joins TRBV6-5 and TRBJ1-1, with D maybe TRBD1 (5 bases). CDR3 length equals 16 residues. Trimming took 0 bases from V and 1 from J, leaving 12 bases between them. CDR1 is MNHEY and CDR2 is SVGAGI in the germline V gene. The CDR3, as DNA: TGTGCCAGCAGTTACTCGAAGGGGCAAGGGAACACTGAAGCTTTCTTT. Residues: CASSYSKGQGNTEAFF.

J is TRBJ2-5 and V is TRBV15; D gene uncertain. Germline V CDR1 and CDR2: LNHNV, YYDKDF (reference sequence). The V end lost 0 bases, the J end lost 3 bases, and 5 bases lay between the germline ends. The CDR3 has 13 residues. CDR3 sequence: CATSRDREETQYF. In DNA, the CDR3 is TGTGCCACCAGCAGAGATCGAGAAGAGACCCAGTACTTC.

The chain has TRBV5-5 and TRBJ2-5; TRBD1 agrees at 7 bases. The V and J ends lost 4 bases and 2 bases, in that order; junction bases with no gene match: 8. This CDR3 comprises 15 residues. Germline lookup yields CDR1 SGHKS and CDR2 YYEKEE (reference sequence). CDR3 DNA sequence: TGTGCCAGCAGCGTTGACAGGGTCAATCAAGAGACCCAGTACTTC. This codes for CASSVDRVNQETQYF.

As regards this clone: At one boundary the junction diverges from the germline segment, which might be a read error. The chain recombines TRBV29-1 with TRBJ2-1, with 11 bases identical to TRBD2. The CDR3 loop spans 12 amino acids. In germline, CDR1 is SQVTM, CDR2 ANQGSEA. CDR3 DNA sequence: TGCAGCGTTGTGGTGACTAGCGGGGAAAAGATCTTC. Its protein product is CSVVVTSGEKIF.

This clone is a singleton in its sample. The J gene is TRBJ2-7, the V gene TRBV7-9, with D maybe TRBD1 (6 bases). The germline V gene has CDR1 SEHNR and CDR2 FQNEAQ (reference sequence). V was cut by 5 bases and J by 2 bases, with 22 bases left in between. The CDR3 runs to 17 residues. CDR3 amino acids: CASSPTFGRGSTYEQYF. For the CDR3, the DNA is TGTGCCAGCAGCCCTACCTTCGGCAGGGGTTCAACCTACGAGCAGTACTTC.

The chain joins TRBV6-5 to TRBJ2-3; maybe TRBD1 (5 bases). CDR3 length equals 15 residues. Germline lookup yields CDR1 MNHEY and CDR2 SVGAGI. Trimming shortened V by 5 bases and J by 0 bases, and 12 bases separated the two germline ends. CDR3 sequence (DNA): TGTGCCAGCAGTCCGACAGAGATTAGCACAGATACGCAGTATTTT. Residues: CASSPTEISTDTQYF.

CDR3 bases: TGTGCCAGTAGTATTCGGACAGGGTCGGGTGAAGCTTTCTTT. It yields the protein CASSIRTGSGEAFF. The chain has TRBV19 and TRBJ1-1; 8 bases align to TRBD1. Trimming took 3 bases from V and 7 from J; bases not matched to a gene: 7. This CDR3 has 14 amino acids. CDR1 is LNHDA and CDR2 is SQIVND in the germline V gene (reference sequence).

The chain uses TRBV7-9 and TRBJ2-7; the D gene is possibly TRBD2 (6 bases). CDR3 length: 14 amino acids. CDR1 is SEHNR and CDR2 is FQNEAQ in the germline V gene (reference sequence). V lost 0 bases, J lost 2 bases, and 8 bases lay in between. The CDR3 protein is CASSLAGGTYEQYF. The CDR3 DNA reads TGTGCCAGCAGCTTAGCGGGAGGTACCTACGAGCAGTACTTC.

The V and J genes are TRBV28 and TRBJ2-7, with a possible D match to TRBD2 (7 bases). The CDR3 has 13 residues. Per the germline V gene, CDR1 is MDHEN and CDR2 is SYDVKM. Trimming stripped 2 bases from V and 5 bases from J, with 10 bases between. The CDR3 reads CASSLRGGDEQYF. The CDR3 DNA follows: TGTGCCAGCAGTTTAAGGGGGGGGGACGAGCAGTACTTC.

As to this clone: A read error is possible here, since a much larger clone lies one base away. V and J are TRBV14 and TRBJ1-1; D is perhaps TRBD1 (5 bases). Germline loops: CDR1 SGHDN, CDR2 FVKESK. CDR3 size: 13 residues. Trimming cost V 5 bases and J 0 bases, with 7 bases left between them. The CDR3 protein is CASSAGVNTEAFF. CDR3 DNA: TGTGCCAGCAGCGCGGGGGTGAACACTGAAGCTTTCTTT. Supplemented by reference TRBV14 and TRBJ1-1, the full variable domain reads EAGVTQFPSHSVIEKGQTVTLRCDPISGHDNLYWYRRVMGKEIKFLLHFVKESKQDESGMPNNRFLAERTGGTYSTLKVQPAELEDSGVYFCASSAGVNTEAFFGQGTRLTVV.

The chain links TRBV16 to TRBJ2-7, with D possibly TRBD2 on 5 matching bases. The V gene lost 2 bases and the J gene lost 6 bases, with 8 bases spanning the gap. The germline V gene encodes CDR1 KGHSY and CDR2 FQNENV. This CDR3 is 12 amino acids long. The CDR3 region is CASSQNAGEQYF. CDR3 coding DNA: TGTGCCAGCAGCCAAAACGCGGGCGAGCAGTACTTC. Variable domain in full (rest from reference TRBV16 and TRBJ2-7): GEEVAQTPKHLVRGEGQKAKLYCAPIKGHSYVFWYQQVLKNEFKFLISFQNENVFDETGMPKERFSAKCLPNSPCSLEIQATKLEDSAVYFCASSQNAGEQYFGPGTRLTVT.

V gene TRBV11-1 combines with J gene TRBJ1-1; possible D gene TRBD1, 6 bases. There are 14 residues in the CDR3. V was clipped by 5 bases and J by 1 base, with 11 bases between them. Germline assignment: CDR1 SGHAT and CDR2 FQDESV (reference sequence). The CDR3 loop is CASSPNRANTEAFF. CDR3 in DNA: TGTGCCAGCAGCCCTAACAGGGCGAACACTGAAGCTTTCTTT.

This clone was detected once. The chain's CDR3 is CASSLEGTGVYEQYF. CDR3 bases: TGCGCCAGCAGCTTGGAAGGGACAGGGGTTTACGAGCAGTACTTC. The gene calls are TRBV5-1 and TRBJ2-7; 10 nucleotides agree with TRBD1. Germline V CDR1 and CDR2: SGHRS, YFSETQ. The CDR3 spans 15 residues. Trimming removed 0 bases from V and 4 bases from J; junction bases left unmatched: 4.

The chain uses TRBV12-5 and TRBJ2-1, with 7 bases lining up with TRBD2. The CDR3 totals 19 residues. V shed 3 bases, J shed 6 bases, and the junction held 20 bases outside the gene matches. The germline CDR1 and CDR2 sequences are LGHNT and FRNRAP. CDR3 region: CASGFLGGSRPFGGNEQFF. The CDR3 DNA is TGTGCTAGTGGTTTCCTAGGCGGGAGCAGGCCCTTTGGTGGCAATGAGCAGTTCTTC.

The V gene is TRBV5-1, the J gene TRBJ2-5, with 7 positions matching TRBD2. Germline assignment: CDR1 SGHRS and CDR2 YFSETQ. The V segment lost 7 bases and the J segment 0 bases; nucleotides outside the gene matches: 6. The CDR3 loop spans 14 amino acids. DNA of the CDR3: TGCGCCAGCGGAAGCGGGGCCCACCAAGAGACCCAGTACTTC. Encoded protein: CASGSGAHQETQYF.